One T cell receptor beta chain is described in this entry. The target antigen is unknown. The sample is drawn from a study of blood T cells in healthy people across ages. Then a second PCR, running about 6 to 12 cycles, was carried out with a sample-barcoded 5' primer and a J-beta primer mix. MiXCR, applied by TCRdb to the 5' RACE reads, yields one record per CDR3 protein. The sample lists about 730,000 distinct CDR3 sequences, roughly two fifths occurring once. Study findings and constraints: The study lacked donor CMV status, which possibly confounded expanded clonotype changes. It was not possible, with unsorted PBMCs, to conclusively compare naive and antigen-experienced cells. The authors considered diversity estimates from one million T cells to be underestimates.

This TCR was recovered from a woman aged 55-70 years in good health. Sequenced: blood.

In DNA, the CDR3 is TGTGCCAGCAGCTTAGGGCCATCCAACGTCCTGACTTTC. Translation gives CASSLGPSNVLTF. The chain couples TRBV11-3 to TRBJ2-6, with D hard to call. This CDR3 has 13 amino acids. The germline gives CDR1 SGHNT, CDR2 YENEEA. V shed 1 base and J shed 8 bases, with 6 bases lying between them.